This T cell receptor (beta chain) was obtained from a study of glioma-infiltrating T cells. Study-level information: Low-grade gliomas were grade II; glioblastomas were grade IV at initial diagnosis. Presurgical dexamethasone in glioma patients lasted six or fewer days. Target coverage was about 4.5- to 11-fold for roughly one million blood T cells.

This CDR3 is 19 amino acids long. Trimming at V came to 4 bases and at J to 11 bases, leaving 26 bases not matched to a gene. Germline assignment: CDR1 KGHDR and CDR2 SFDVKD. The iRepertoire nested amplicon-rescue multiplex PCR amplified TCR alpha and beta CDR3s from RNA. Using its own MiXCR run on the multiplex PCR reads, TCRdb lists one record per CDR3 protein. The sample includes more than 300,000 distinct CDR3 sequences, roughly two fifths of them seen just once. The sample taken for sequencing was glioma tissue, nonneoplastic brain tissue, or PBMCs (not recorded which). This sequence joins TRBV24-1 and TRBJ2-5; TRBD2 agrees at 8 bases. The sequence was obtained from a human donor with low-grade glioma or glioblastoma, undergoing nonglioma brain surgery, or in good health (not recorded which). The CDR3 DNA follows: TGTGCCACCAGTGACTCCACTCCCACTAGCGGAGTGGGTCGAAGGGAGCAGTACTTC. This encodes CATSDSTPTSGVGRREQYF.